Listed below are T cell receptor beta chains from one sample, sequenced in a study of blood T cell repertoires in COVID-19. The table came from immunoSEQ multiplex PCR; TCRdb's copy has only in-frame clones and leaves some out. The profile shows about 73,000 clones, roughly 80% of them singletons. Sequenced material: peripheral blood. The receptor source for this set is a woman aged 55-75 years with acute or convalescent COVID-19. Each CDR3 is given without its conserved first and last residue. The order of the fields is D gene, V gene, J gene, CDR3 protein. A D gene is named only where the DNA matches it firmly.

>TRBD2|TRBV5-1|TRBJ2-7
ASSLGRTSGGPYEQY
>TRBD1|TRBV2|TRBJ2-3
ASSGDRGRADTQY
>TRBD2|TRBV3-1/TRBV3-2|TRBJ2-7
ASSQTTLTSRERYYEQY
>-|TRBV3-1/TRBV3-2|TRBJ2-5
ASSQTGSGETQY
>-|TRBV30|TRBJ1-1
AYGRVNTEAF
>-|TRBV6-6|TRBJ2-3
ASRGTPRTDTQY
>-|TRBV6-1|TRBJ1-4
ASSDGQKGEKLF
>TRBD2|TRBV9|TRBJ2-2
ASSGRLAGGLMDTGELF
>TRBD1|TRBV30|TRBJ1-5
AWSPGTAGNQPQH
>-|TRBV5-1|TRBJ1-5
ASSPQTNQPQH
>-|TRBV5-1|TRBJ1-2
ASSLSGGNYGYT
>TRBD1|TRBV5-1|TRBJ1-6
ASSLGQGANSPLH
>-|TRBV19|TRBJ1-5
ASSVIQARSNQPQH
>-|TRBV5-4|TRBJ1-1
ASSLDSNTEAF
>-|TRBV19|TRBJ1-5
ASIGEGGRSNQPQH
>TRBD1|TRBV9|TRBJ1-2
ASSPSPGQANYGYT
>-|TRBV5-8|TRBJ2-1
ASSRLPSTGSPNEQF
>-|TRBV6-5|TRBJ1-2
ASGRGDSNYGYT
>-|TRBV12-3/TRBV12-4|TRBJ2-1
ASSLTGEQF
>TRBD1|TRBV19|TRBJ2-2
ATTGRGELF
>-|TRBV5-1|TRBJ2-3
ASSLDGGQGDTQY
>TRBD2|TRBV9|TRBJ2-7
ASSLGTSGDYEQY
>-|TRBV7-3|TRBJ1-1
ASRLEPNTEAF
>TRBD1|TRBV27|TRBJ2-2
ASRLGTGNTGELF
>TRBD1|TRBV5-1|TRBJ2-2
ASSFGQGNTGELF
>TRBD1|TRBV3-1/TRBV3-2|TRBJ1-2
ASSQIGGQGGT
>-|TRBV5-1|TRBJ1-2
ASSQGTSKDGYT
>TRBD1|TRBV5-4|TRBJ1-2
ASSPRDRGVPNYGYT
>TRBD2|TRBV7-9|TRBJ2-3
ASSSRLAGGGGDTQY
>-|TRBV5-5|TRBJ1-4
ASSLDGAPATNEKLF